These 5 T cell receptor beta chains were sequenced from one sample in a study of human T cells and chemical hapten exposure. Stated time point: pre-sensitization, week 0. Treatment: therapeutic diphenylcyclopropenone sensitization with weekly scalp DPC. A single record per CDR3 protein comes from TCRdb applying MiXCR to the RACE reads. In the table there are more than 300,000 distinct CDR3 sequences, approximately 5.1% of which are singletons. This specimen consisted of whole blood, obtained in connection with sensitization to the hapten diphenylcyclopropenone (DPC). The receptors shown here come from a woman aged 50 to 60 with alopecia areata. Some clones in this sample may be carry-over from other donors' samples.

In this sample, this clonotype turned up many times. V and J are TRBV6-6 and TRBJ2-3, with 10 bases lining up with TRBD2. Germline CDR1 MNHNY, CDR2 SVGAGI (reference sequence). The CDR3 loop spans 18 amino acids. J was trimmed by 0 bases and V by 6 bases; bases with no gene match: 12. Here the CDR3 DNA reads TGTGCCAGCAGCCTGAAACGCGGACTAGCGGATAGCACAGATACGCAGTATTTT. This codes for CASSLKRGLADSTDTQYF.

This clonotype was detected ten times or more. The V and J genes are TRBV29-1 and TRBJ1-2; D remains ambiguous. Germline values: CDR1 SQVTM, CDR2 ANQGSEA. V gave up 3 bases and J gave up 8 bases, with 13 bases separating them. This CDR3 has 12 amino acids. CDR3 nucleotide sequence: TGCAGCGTTGATCGTGGCCGAGAAGGCTACACCTTC. Translating it yields CSVDRGREGYTF.

The sample holds a few counts of this clonotype. The rearrangement joins TRBV4-3 to TRBJ2-7, with D possibly TRBD2 on 5 matching bases. Germline assignment: CDR1 LGHNA and CDR2 YSLEER. The CDR3 covers 15 residues. Trimming shortened V by 0 bases and J by 1 base, and 10 bases separated the two germline ends. The CDR3 reads CASSQDPTGSYEQYF. The DNA of the CDR3 is TGCGCCAGCAGCCAAGACCCGACGGGATCCTACGAGCAGTACTTC.

The chain joins TRBV6-6 to TRBJ2-2, with D unclear. The length of the CDR3 is 12 residues. Looked up from germline, CDR1 is MNHNY and CDR2 is SVGAGI (reference sequence). V gave up 3 bases and J gave up 7 bases, with 6 bases separating them. The CDR3 region is CASSYPGGELFF. CDR3 nucleotide sequence: TGTGCCAGCAGTTATCCGGGCGGGGAGCTGTTTTTT.

This clonotype has at least ten counts. The chain employs TRBV6-1 and TRBJ1-4; no clear D. This CDR3 region has 12 residues. The germline V and J ends were trimmed by 3 bases and 5 bases, with 4 bases remaining between them. Germline V CDR1 and CDR2: MNHNS, SASEGT. The CDR3 bases are TGTGCCAGCAGTGAGGACAATGAAAAACTGTTTTTT. Translation: CASSEDNEKLFF.